A single T cell receptor beta chain is shown here with its context. Its antigen remains unknown. Sequencing of the DNA from cultured CD4+ T cells was carried out with the Oncomine TCR Beta short-read assay. Genomic DNA was extracted from cultured CD4+ T cells. TCRdb redid the calling of the PCR reads with MiXCR, one entry per CDR3 protein. The sample includes 19,000 or so distinct CDR3 sequences, 35% to 55% seen only once; the top ten take about 2.9%. Treatment defined: approximately 9-day PBMC culture with coronavirus spike peptide pools or control peptides (ViraFEST assay). This entry comes from a study of vaccination and CD4 T cells after COVID-19. Overall study context: By nasal swab PCR, the convalescent patients were SARS-CoV-2 positive, with 8 or 9 mild cases and one severe. Controls had a CEFX pool, an HIV-1 Nef pool, or no peptide added.

With 4 bases clipped from V and 2 bases from J, the junction kept 4 bases outside the gene matches. The CDR3 is made up of 16 amino acids. Germline V CDR1 and CDR2: MNHNS, SASEGT. The sample consisted of CD4+ T cells from blood, cultured in vitro, taken after SARS-CoV-2 vaccination. This receptor was taken from a human donor who had recovered from COVID-19. The chain has TRBV6-1 and TRBJ2-3; 12 bases align to TRBD2. CDR3 sequence: CASSGRLAGATDTQYF. The CDR3 DNA reads as TGTGCCAGCAGTGGGAGACTAGCGGGGGCCACAGATACGCAGTATTTT.